One and the same sample provided the 12 T cell receptor beta chains below, sequenced in a study of T cells in Graves' hyperthyroidism and ophthalmopathy. RNA transcripts were the template for amplifying TCR beta CDR3 regions. An initial round of RT-PCR targeting the TCR CDR3 relied on the HTBI primer set. TCRdb reprocessed the multiplex PCR reads with MiXCR, giving one entry per CDR3 protein. The sample carries around 350,000 distinct CDR3 sequences, about 18% recorded once. Sequencing input: blood. The source of these receptors is a woman aged 18 to 35 with Graves' hyperthyroidism.

This clonotype was detected ten times or more. The chain combines TRBV27 with TRBJ1-3; no firm D call. Deletions cut 10 bases from V and 5 bases from J, with 12 bases between. Germline V gene data show CDR1 as MNHEY and CDR2 as SMNVEV (reference sequence). The CDR3 spans 12 residues. The CDR3 DNA reads as TGTGCCAAGTGGTATAGAAGAAACACCATATATTTT. This translates into CAKWYRRNTIYF.

This clonotype was counted many times. The rearrangement joins TRBV5-1 to TRBJ2-6; TRBD2 matches 9 bases. This CDR3 has 16 residues. Germline-derived CDR1 and CDR2 are SGHRS and YFSETQ. V trimming: 1 base; J trimming: 2 bases; junction bases outside the gene matches: 1. This CDR3 reads CASSLLAGPGANVLTF. The CDR3 DNA sequence: TGCGCCAGCAGCTTGCTAGCGGGGCCTGGGGCCAACGTCCTGACTTTC.

This clonotype was counted between two and nine times. One junction end disagrees with the germline gene, perhaps due to a read error. This chain connects TRBV7-8 to TRBJ1-1, with no clear D. Germline loops: CDR1 SGHVS, CDR2 FQNEAQ. CDR3 length: 18 residues. CDR3 sequence (DNA): TGTGCCAGCAGCTTAGAACGGATACGGAGACGGTTGAACACTAAAGCTTTCTTT. Translating it yields CASSLERIRRRLNTKAFF.

Here the CDR3 DNA reads TGTGCCAGCAGCTTAAATTTGGGCACTGAAGCTTTCTTT. Translated, it gives CASSLNLGTEAFF. This sequence joins TRBV7-3 and TRBJ1-1, with D hard to call. The CDR3 totals 13 residues. Between the trimmed V and J ends, which lost 1 base and 4 bases, there was a span of 7 bases. Per the germline V gene, CDR1 is SGHTA and CDR2 is FQGTGA.

The table lists this clonotype with a few counts. This sequence joins TRBV18 and TRBJ1-1, with a tentative D call TRBD1 (6 bases). V was pared by 1 base and J by 4 bases, with 16 bases between. The CDR3 is 16 residues long. Looked up from germline, CDR1 is KGHSH and CDR2 is LQKENI. CDR3 protein: CASSPQGRGWGTEAFF. Written as DNA, the CDR3 is TGTGCCAGCTCACCACAAGGCAGGGGATGGGGCACTGAAGCTTTCTTT.

This clonotype was seen at least ten times. The chain joins TRBV20-1 to TRBJ1-1; TRBD1 is a possible D gene (5 bases). CDR3 length: 12 residues. The germline CDR1 and CDR2 sequences are DFQATT and SNEGSKA (reference sequence). V gave up 0 bases and J gave up 7 bases, with 9 bases separating them. CDR3 loop: CSARDRTIEAFF. The CDR3 DNA reads as TGCAGTGCTAGAGATCGGACAATTGAAGCTTTCTTT.

This clonotype was found many times. The chain uses TRBV7-2 and TRBJ1-1, with 9 nucleotides matching TRBD1. Germline V lookup: CDR1 SGHTA, CDR2 FQGNSA. The CDR3 sequence is 15 residues long. Trimming cost V 5 bases and J 4 bases; bases outside gene matches: 8. CDR3 coding DNA: TGTGCCAGCAGCCCGCTGGACAGGGGAGGCACTGAAGCTTTCTTT. It codes for CASSPLDRGGTEAFF.

This clonotype has a count of ten or more. CDR3 region: CSARPGQLGAFF. The DNA for the CDR3 is TGCAGTGCTAGACCAGGACAGCTCGGAGCTTTCTTT. The chain links TRBV20-1 to TRBJ1-1, with TRBD1 as a possible D gene (6 bases). Germline CDR1 and CDR2: DFQATT and SNEGSKA (reference sequence). The CDR3 is 12 residues long. Trimming shortened V by 2 bases and J by 10 bases, and 14 bases separated the two germline ends.

In this sample, this clonotype turned up many times. J is TRBJ2-7 and V is TRBV2; tentative D call: TRBD1 (6 bases). CDR1 is SNHLY, CDR2 FYNNEI, per germline. The CDR3 is 14 residues long. The V and J ends lost 6 bases and 2 bases respectively, with 14 bases between them. In DNA form, the CDR3 reads TGTGCCAGCAGCCCAAGACAGGTTCCCTACGAGCAGTACTTC. Its protein product is CASSPRQVPYEQYF.

This clonotype appeared many times. The gene calls are TRBV6-1 and TRBJ1-2, with a possible D match to TRBD1 (5 bases). The V end was cut by 2 bases, the J end by 9 bases, with 13 bases between. CDR1 is MNHNS and CDR2 is SASEGT in the germline V gene. The CDR3 length is 13 residues. CDR3 sequence (DNA): TGTGCCAGCAGTGAAAGGGACGCTCAGAGCTACACCTTC. Amino acid sequence: CASSERDAQSYTF.

This clonotype came up many times. The chain links TRBV14 to TRBJ1-2; weak D call: TRBD1 (6 bases). The germline CDR1 and CDR2 sequences are SGHDN and FVKESK. The CDR3 spans 15 residues. V lost 2 bases and J 7 bases, leaving 17 bases between the germline ends. The DNA for the CDR3 is TGTGCCAGCAGCCAACGAGATGCAGGGGCGCGTGGCTACACCTTC. Translation: CASSQRDAGARGYTF.

This chain connects TRBV28 to TRBJ2-7, with TRBD2 matching 12 bases. Losses at the gene ends were 4 bases for V and 3 bases for J; bases not matched to a gene: 4. The CDR3 spans 15 residues. Germline CDR1 and CDR2: MDHEN and SYDVKM. CDR3 sequence (DNA): TGTGCCAGCAGTTCGACTAGCGGGAGTATCTACGAGCAGTACTTC. It yields the protein CASSSTSGSIYEQYF.